This entry concerns a single T cell receptor (beta chain). It lacks a known antigen. Base-call qualities are not available, and no considerably larger clone is one nucleotide away. Sequencing took place on an Illumina NovaSeq 6000. TCRalpha and TCRbeta cDNA libraries were constructed by 5'RACE with constant-segment primers, with sample barcodes and unique molecular identifiers being introduced. RNA was extracted from every sample with Trizol reagent. The libraries were amplified in two PCR steps, and the second step added a second sample barcode and Illumina TruSeq adapters. The libraries were sequenced on an Illumina NovaSeq using 2 x 150 bp paired-end reads. The study's own analysis went as follows. Demultiplexing of reads and collapsing into UMI-guided consensus sequences were performed with migec v1.2.7. Using mixcr v2.1.11, UMI consensuses were aligned to TRA and TRB V and J templates and then assembled into clonotypes. A clonotype was counted as expanded or contracted only when both edgeR and NoisET called the clonotype significant, with the noise models trained on biological replicates. For edgeR calls, the thresholds were a false discovery rate-adjusted p below 0.01 and a log2 fold-change of 1. As an exploratory analysis of dynamics, max-normalized trajectories of the 1000 most abundant clonotypes were examined with PCA combined with hierarchical clustering. Each responding clone was given a CD4 or CD8 phenotype based on the CD4+ and CD8+ repertoires, which had been sequenced separately. The public reads were reprocessed in TCRdb via fastp at Q25 and MiXCR, keeping in-frame beta chains. Every distinct CDR3 protein forms one entry, paired with its most common genes and DNA. TCRdb, not the original authors, processed these V and J calls. This sample lists hundreds of thousands of distinct CDR3 sequences; about 20% were detected once. The top ten clonotypes cover around 11% of the sample.

The sample is drawn from a study of T-cell memory formation after mild COVID-19 (dated by TCRdb to about 2021). Regarding the complete study: TCR sequence clusters from the two donors were found to be largely donor specific. The cohort was made up of two young adult volunteers, one female and one male, who were previously healthy. In a couple of donors, T-cell clones that expanded and contracted after mild COVID-19 were tracked by sequencing TCRalpha and TCRbeta repertoires over time.

Here is what the overall study found, with its caveats: The second-wave clones that peaked on day 37 were not confirmed to be SARS-CoV-2 specific. The detection of some responding clones in pre-infection memory suggests that pre-existing cross-reactive memory T cells joined the SARS-CoV-2 response. From day 15 to 85, contracting clones showed balanced CD4/CD8 phenotypes, whereas a second wave of clones that expanded from day 15 to 37 leaned towards CD4+. Only a couple of mild cases were covered by the study, and larger cohorts that include severe cases with pre-infection samples were considered necessary. Contracting CD4+ clones were found mainly in CM and EM memory subsets, while CD8+ clones were enriched in EMRA.

PBMCs were isolated by Ficoll-Paque density gradient centrifugation. The germline V gene (reference sequence) yields SGHKS for CDR1 and YYEKEE for CDR2. The CDR3 measures 16 amino acids from cysteine to phenylalanine. Only the CDR3 DNA stays, 48 bases, in frame from base 1. Ends trimmed: V by 1 base, J by 7 bases; bases unmatched to a gene: 12. The sample comprised PBMCs or a T cell subset sorted from them (not recorded which). The rearranged segments are TRBV5-5 and TRBJ1-2; TRBD1 agrees with 8 junctional bases. This sequence was found in an adult woman who had mild COVID-19 (a few samples of this study predate the infection). The sample titles of this study are shuffled in the database, so cell type and time point are left out; the donor was told from shared clones. The DNA sequence reads TGTGCCAGCAGCTTGTGGACAGGGTCCGCCGGAGGTGGCTACACCTTC. Translated, it gives CASSLWTGSAGGGYTF. The CDR3, completed at both ends by the reference TRBV5-5 and TRBJ1-2 genes, gives the full variable domain DAGVTQSPTHLIKTRGQQVTLRCSPISGHKSVSWYQQVLGQGPQFIFQYYEKEERGRGNFPDRFSARQFPNYSSELNVNALLLGDSALYLCASSLWTGSAGGGYTFGSGTRLTVV.